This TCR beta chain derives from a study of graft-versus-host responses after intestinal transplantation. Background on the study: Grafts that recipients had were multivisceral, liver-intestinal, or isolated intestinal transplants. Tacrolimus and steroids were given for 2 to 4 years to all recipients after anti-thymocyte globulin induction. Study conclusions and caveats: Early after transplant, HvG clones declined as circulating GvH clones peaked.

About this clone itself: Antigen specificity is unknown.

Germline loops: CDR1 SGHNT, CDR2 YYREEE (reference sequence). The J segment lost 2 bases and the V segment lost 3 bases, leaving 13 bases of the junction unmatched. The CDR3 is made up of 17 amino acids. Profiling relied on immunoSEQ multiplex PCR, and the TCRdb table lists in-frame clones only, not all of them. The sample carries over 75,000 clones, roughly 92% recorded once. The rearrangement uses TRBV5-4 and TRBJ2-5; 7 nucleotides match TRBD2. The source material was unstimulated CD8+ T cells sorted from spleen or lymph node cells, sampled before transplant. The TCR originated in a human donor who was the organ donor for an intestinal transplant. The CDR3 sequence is CASSYDWASGLQETQYF. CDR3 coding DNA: TGTGCCAGCAGCTATGACTGGGCTAGCGGCTTACAAGAGACCCAGTACTTC.